The rows below give T cell receptor beta chains drawn from one sample of a study of metastatic and nonmetastatic thyroid tumors. TCRdb re-called clones via MiXCR from the PCR reads. The sample holds roughly 25,000 clones; about 15% are singletons and the top ten take 3.3%. Sequencing was performed on blood. These receptors originate from a female donor with papillary thyroid cancer or a benign thyroid nodule (not recorded which). Some clones in this sample may be carry-over from other donors' samples. The CDR3 runs from the conserved cysteine through the conserved F or W. Fields, in order: J gene, clone size, V gene, D gene, CDR3 protein, CDR3 DNA. A D gene is named only where the DNA matches it firmly. Not every row has a clone size; where given, it reads once, few, many or a size class.

j_gene: TRBJ1-1; abundance: many; v_gene: TRBV28; d_gene: NA; CDR3aa: CASSHQDTEAFF; CDR3nt: TGTGCCAGCAGCCACCAGGACACTGAAGCTTTCTTT
j_gene: TRBJ2-7; abundance: medium-sized; v_gene: TRBV28; d_gene: TRBD2; CDR3aa: CASSFRSLREGNNEQYF; CDR3nt: TGTGCCAGCAGTTTCAGGTCCCTGCGGGAGGGTAATAACGAGCAGTACTTC
j_gene: TRBJ2-5; abundance: NA; v_gene: TRBV6-5; d_gene: NA; CDR3aa: CASSYRQGQETQYF; CDR3nt: TGTGCCAGTAGTTACCGTCAGGGTCAGGAGACCCAGTACTTC
j_gene: TRBJ1-2; abundance: many; v_gene: TRBV6-1; d_gene: NA; CDR3aa: CASTPTPRNYGYTF; CDR3nt: TGTGCCAGCACTCCTACGCCCAGAAACTATGGCTACACCTTC
j_gene: TRBJ2-1; abundance: many; v_gene: TRBV11-3; d_gene: NA; CDR3aa: CASSQAGVGEQFF; CDR3nt: TGTGCCAGCAGCCAAGCAGGGGTTGGTGAGCAGTTCTTC
j_gene: TRBJ2-1; abundance: NA; v_gene: TRBV7-6; d_gene: TRBD2; CDR3aa: CASIAEGQAGGGEQFF; CDR3nt: TGTGCCAGCATCGCAGAGGGACAAGCGGGAGGAGGAGAGCAGTTCTTC
j_gene: TRBJ1-2; abundance: many; v_gene: TRBV5-1; d_gene: NA; CDR3aa: CASSFQLDYGYTF; CDR3nt: TGCGCCAGCAGCTTCCAATTGGACTATGGCTACACCTTC
j_gene: TRBJ2-1; abundance: many; v_gene: TRBV29-1; d_gene: TRBD2; CDR3aa: CSGGLAGDFYNEQFF; CDR3nt: TGCAGCGGGGGACTAGCGGGCGACTTTTACAATGAGCAGTTCTTC
j_gene: TRBJ2-7; abundance: medium-sized; v_gene: TRBV6-1; d_gene: NA; CDR3aa: CASKGRLTYEQYF; CDR3nt: TGTGCCAGCAAAGGACGGTTGACCTACGAGCAGTACTTC
j_gene: TRBJ1-1; abundance: many; v_gene: TRBV27; d_gene: TRBD1; CDR3aa: CASSSQGATTEAFF; CDR3nt: TGTGCCAGCAGTTCACAGGGGGCGACCACTGAAGCTTTCTTT
j_gene: TRBJ2-1; abundance: many; v_gene: TRBV5-8; d_gene: NA; CDR3aa: CASSPSSEQFF; CDR3nt: TGTGCCAGCAGCCCTTCTAGTGAGCAGTTCTTC
j_gene: TRBJ2-5; abundance: many; v_gene: TRBV19; d_gene: TRBD2; CDR3aa: CASSSLERETRETQYF; CDR3nt: TGTGCCAGTAGTTCGCTCGAGCGGGAGACACGGGAGACCCAGTACTTC
j_gene: TRBJ1-6; abundance: many; v_gene: TRBV10-1; d_gene: NA; CDR3aa: CASVGELDSPLHF; CDR3nt: TGCGCCAGCGTGGGGGAGTTGGATTCACCCCTCCACTTT
j_gene: TRBJ2-1; abundance: many; v_gene: TRBV2; d_gene: TRBD2; CDR3aa: CASGRTSGISPYNEQFF; CDR3nt: TGTGCCAGCGGTAGGACTAGCGGGATTAGCCCCTACAATGAGCAGTTCTTC
j_gene: TRBJ2-7; abundance: medium-sized; v_gene: TRBV6-2/TRBV6-3; d_gene: TRBD2; CDR3aa: CASSYRAGTSGYEQYF; CDR3nt: TGTGCCAGCAGTTACAGGGCCGGGACTAGCGGTTACGAGCAGTACTTC
j_gene: TRBJ2-2; abundance: many; v_gene: TRBV7-7; d_gene: NA; CDR3aa: CASSFGTGVSTGELFF; CDR3nt: TGTGCTAGCAGCTTCGGCACGGGAGTAAGTACCGGGGAGCTGTTTTTT
j_gene: TRBJ2-1; abundance: many; v_gene: TRBV30; d_gene: TRBD2; CDR3aa: CAWSVGTSYYNEQFF; CDR3nt: TGTGCCTGGAGTGTCGGGACTAGCTATTACAATGAGCAGTTCTTC
j_gene: TRBJ1-2; abundance: medium-sized; v_gene: TRBV20-1; d_gene: NA; CDR3aa: CSARAGQLNYGYTF; CDR3nt: TGCAGTGCTAGAGCCGGACAGTTGAACTATGGCTACACCTTC
j_gene: TRBJ2-7; abundance: many; v_gene: TRBV7-9; d_gene: TRBD1; CDR3aa: CASSPRQGASYEQYF; CDR3nt: TGTGCCAGCAGCCCAAGACAGGGGGCTAGCTACGAGCAGTACTTC
j_gene: TRBJ1-2; abundance: medium-sized; v_gene: TRBV4-3; d_gene: NA; CDR3aa: CASSQEKGMSYGYTF; CDR3nt: TGCGCCAGCAGCCAAGAAAAGGGGATGAGCTATGGCTACACCTTC
j_gene: TRBJ1-6; abundance: many; v_gene: TRBV7-9; d_gene: NA; CDR3aa: CASSLGASPLHF; CDR3nt: TGTGCCAGCAGCTTGGGGGCTTCACCCCTCCACTTT
j_gene: TRBJ2-5; abundance: many; v_gene: TRBV3-1; d_gene: NA; CDR3aa: CASSQAETQYF; CDR3nt: TGTGCCAGCAGCCAAGCAGAGACCCAGTACTTC
j_gene: TRBJ2-1; abundance: few; v_gene: TRBV5-1; d_gene: TRBD2; CDR3aa: CASSLLGGGTFDNEQFF; CDR3nt: TGCGCCAGCAGCTTGCTTGGCGGGGGAACCTTCGACAATGAGCAGTTCTTC
j_gene: TRBJ2-1; abundance: many; v_gene: TRBV28; d_gene: NA; CDR3aa: CASIIGGDSSYNEQFF; CDR3nt: TGTGCCAGCATCATAGGGGGGGATAGCTCCTACAATGAGCAGTTCTTC
j_gene: TRBJ2-2; abundance: NA; v_gene: TRBV6-1; d_gene: NA; CDR3aa: CATSSGANTCELFF; CDR3nt: TGTGCCACCAGTTCAGGGGCTAACACCTGTGAGCTGTTTTTT
j_gene: TRBJ2-1; abundance: NA; v_gene: TRBV20-1; d_gene: TRBD2; CDR3aa: CSAGRHAGAGEQFF; CDR3nt: TGCAGTGCTGGCCGTCACGCGGGAGCAGGGGAGCAGTTCTTC
j_gene: TRBJ1-3; abundance: many; v_gene: TRBV9; d_gene: TRBD1; CDR3aa: CASSVYDRVDTIYF; CDR3nt: TGTGCCAGCAGCGTTTATGACAGGGTGGACACCATATATTTT
j_gene: TRBJ2-5; abundance: many; v_gene: TRBV27; d_gene: NA; CDR3aa: CASWGLRAAETQYF; CDR3nt: TGTGCCAGCTGGGGTCTCAGGGCGGCGGAGACCCAGTACTTC
j_gene: TRBJ2-3; abundance: many; v_gene: TRBV5-1; d_gene: TRBD1; CDR3aa: CASTDRGLGTDTQYF; CDR3nt: TGCGCCAGCACGGACAGGGGGCTTGGCACAGATACGCAGTATTTT
j_gene: TRBJ2-1; abundance: NA; v_gene: TRBV6-1; d_gene: TRBD1; CDR3aa: CAIRRDRAYNEQFF; CDR3nt: TGTGCCATCAGGAGGGACAGGGCATACAATGAGCAGTTCTTC
j_gene: TRBJ1-2; abundance: medium-sized; v_gene: TRBV6-1; d_gene: TRBD1; CDR3aa: CASSERTGGKEYGYTF; CDR3nt: TGTGCCAGCAGTGAACGCACAGGGGGCAAGGAATATGGCTACACCTTC
j_gene: TRBJ2-1; abundance: many; v_gene: TRBV9; d_gene: TRBD1; CDR3aa: CASSVADRGDEQFF; CDR3nt: TGTGCCAGCAGCGTAGCCGACAGGGGCGATGAGCAGTTCTTC
j_gene: TRBJ2-7; abundance: NA; v_gene: TRBV28; d_gene: NA; CDR3aa: CASRSGQPLEQYF; CDR3nt: TGTGCCAGCAGATCTGGACAGCCTTTGGAGCAGTACTTC
j_gene: TRBJ1-5; abundance: many; v_gene: TRBV2; d_gene: TRBD1; CDR3aa: CASSGTGTNQPQHF; CDR3nt: TGTGCCAGCAGCGGGACAGGAACTAATCAGCCCCAGCATTTT